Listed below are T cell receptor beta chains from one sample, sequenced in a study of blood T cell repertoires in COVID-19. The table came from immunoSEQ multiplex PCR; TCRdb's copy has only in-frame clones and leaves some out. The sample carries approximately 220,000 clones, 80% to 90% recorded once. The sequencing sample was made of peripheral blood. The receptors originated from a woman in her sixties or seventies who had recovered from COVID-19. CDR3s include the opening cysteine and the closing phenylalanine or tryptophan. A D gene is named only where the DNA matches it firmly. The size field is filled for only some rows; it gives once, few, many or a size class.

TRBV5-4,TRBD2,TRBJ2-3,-,TGTGCCAGCAGCTCATGGACTAGCGGGGCGCGGGGTACGCAGTATTTT,CASSSWTSGARGTQYF
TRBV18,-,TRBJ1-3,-,TGTGCCAGCTCACCATCGGGACTCCTGAACCGCCACACCATATATTTT,CASSPSGLLNRHTIYF
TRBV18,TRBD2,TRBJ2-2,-,TGTGCCAGCTCACCCACTAGCGGGGGAAACACCGGGGAGCTGTTTTTT,CASSPTSGGNTGELFF
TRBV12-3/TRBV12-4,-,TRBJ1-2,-,TGTGCCAGCAGTTTACCAGGGGACTATGGCTACACCTTC,CASSLPGDYGYTF
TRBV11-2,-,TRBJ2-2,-,TGTGCCAGCAGCCCTTATACCGGGGAGCTGTTTTTT,CASSPYTGELFF
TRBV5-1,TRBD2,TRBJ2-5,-,TGCGCCAGCAGCTTGGCTAGCGGTCTGGAGGAGACCCAGTACTTC,CASSLASGLEETQYF
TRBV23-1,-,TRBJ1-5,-,TGCGCCAGCAGTCAATCTGACTTGGGAGGGGTCGGCAATCAGCCCCAGCATTTT,CASSQSDLGGVGNQPQHF
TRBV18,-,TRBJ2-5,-,TGTGCCAGCTCACCTGACTCCTGGTACCAAGAGACCCAGTACTTC,CASSPDSWYQETQYF
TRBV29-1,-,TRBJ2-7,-,TGCAGCGTTGAAGATCAGATAACCTACGAGCAGTACTTC,CSVEDQITYEQYF
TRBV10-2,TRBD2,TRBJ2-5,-,TGCGCCAGCAGCGGACTAGCGCCCAATTGGGAGACCCAGTACTTC,CASSGLAPNWETQYF
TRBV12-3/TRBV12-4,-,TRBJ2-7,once,TGTGCCAGCAGTACCCGGAGCAACGAGCAGTACTTC,CASSTRSNEQYF
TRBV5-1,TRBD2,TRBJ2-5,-,TGCGCCAGCAGCAGGGACTACGAAGAGACCCAGTACTTC,CASSRDYEETQYF
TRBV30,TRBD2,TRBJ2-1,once,TGTGCCTGGGTTCACGGGGGGGCCCTAGGCAATGAGCAGTTCTTC,CAWVHGGALGNEQFF
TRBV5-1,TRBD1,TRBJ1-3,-,TGCGCCAGCAGCTTGGGGGGGACAGGTTCTGGAAACACCATATATTTT,CASSLGGTGSGNTIYF
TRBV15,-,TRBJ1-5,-,TGTGCCACCGTCCCCGCGGGGCAGCCCCAGCATTTT,CATVPAGQPQHF
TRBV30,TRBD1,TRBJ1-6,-,TGTGCCTGGAGTGTCCAGGGGGCTTCACCCCTCCACTTT,CAWSVQGASPLHF
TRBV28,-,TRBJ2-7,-,TGTGCCAGCAGTTTACTTCACAGAGTCTACGAGCAGTACTTC,CASSLLHRVYEQYF
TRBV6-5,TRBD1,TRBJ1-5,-,TGTGCCAGCAGTTACGGGGCGGGACAGGGGGCTCAGCCCCAGCATTTT,CASSYGAGQGAQPQHF
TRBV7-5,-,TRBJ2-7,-,TGTGCCCAAGCCCAGGGGACAGGGGTTTTATACGAGCAGTACTTC,CAQAQGTGVLYEQYF
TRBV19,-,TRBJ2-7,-,TGTGCCAGTAGTCTCAGACGGGGTCGGGAGCAGTACTTC,CASSLRRGREQYF